A single TCR beta chain is shown here with its context. Its antigen is currently not known. No clone much larger than this one lies a single base away; base qualities are absent. Whole blood was collected in K2EDTA tubes by collaborating institutions according to the institutions' own protocols. For TCRbeta analysis, collaborator samples were shipped as frozen whole blood, as isolated PBMCs, or as DNA extracted from either sample type. V sheds 5 bases and J sheds 11 bases, leaving 15 bases between their ends. The CDR3 has 12 amino acids, counting the end cysteine and phenylalanine. Only CDR3 DNA is held: 36 bases, read in frame from base 1. As encoded in the germline V gene, CDR1 is LGHNA while CDR2 is YNFKEQ. TCRbeta CDR3 regions were amplified from genomic DNA using the immunoSEQ Assay, a bias-controlled multiplex PCR. The authors' analysis ran thus. The number of nucleated cells in each sample was estimated from the amplification of reference gene primers within the assay. Sequence reads were collapsed and filtered to measure the absolute abundance of every unique TCRbeta CDR3 rearrangement. For each sample, productive Simpson clonality was calculated by taking the square root of Simpson's diversity index across productive rearrangements. TCRdb took over this immuneACCESS table, retaining in-frame rearrangements with V and J assigned. Such tables are incomplete; in checked studies, under half of the missing clones stem from an unresolved V gene, and the remainder is unexplained. D and trimming were read from the DNA, whereas the V and J calls and clone size are those reported in that table. A total of about 120,000 clones appear in this sample, around 89% of them only once. Under 20% of the sample belongs to the ten largest clones.

This sample was included in a study of blood T cell repertoires in COVID-19 (dated by TCRdb to the early 2020s). General notes on the study: Samples from collaborators originated in the United States, Italy and Spain and spanned both the acute and convalescent phases of COVID-19. The material from the prospective study consisted of cDNA or gDNA derived from T cells, B-cell-depleted T cells, or PBMCs. Deeply sampled blood TCRbeta repertoires from subjects exposed to, actively infected with, or recovered from COVID-19 were included in the dataset. The repertoires were released in a freely available public database meant as a resource for research on the immune response to SARS-CoV-2. The samples were drawn from the first 160 participants of the ongoing ImmuneRACE study and from 1,254 subjects provided by 6 global collaborators. The sample metadata nearly always contained a de-identified subject ID, COVID-19 status, age in years and sex. Where available, HLA class I and class II types were obtained from metadata supplied by the sample provider rather than from assay-based typing.

Beyond this particular receptor, the publication reports: Clinical and demographic metadata were provided uncurated, with the amount varying by source and participant.

This TCR derives from a human donor with acute or convalescent COVID-19. The donor label of this sample is uncertain. The sequencing sample was made of peripheral blood. The V and J segments used are TRBV4-2 and TRBJ1-1; possibly the D gene is TRBD1, per 5 matching bases. The CDR3 region: CASSSEGGTAFF. The nucleotide sequence is TGTGCCAGCAGCTCTGAGGGCGGGACGGCTTTCTTT.